What follows describes a single T cell receptor (beta chain). Clones were sequenced by immunoSEQ multiplex PCR, and TCRdb holds only the in-frame ones, with some missing. This table holds around 22,000 clones, 95% to 96% found once. The source of the sample is a study of T cells in tuberculosis. Overall study context: IGRA-negative adolescents, IGRA-positive adolescents with latent tuberculosis and adults with active tuberculosis formed this South African cohort.

Latent tuberculosis screening used tuberculin skin test and IGRA at entry. CDR1 and CDR2 from the germline V gene are SGHTA and FQGTGA. The CDR3 has 17 residues. V gave up 1 base and J gave up 2 bases, with 16 bases separating them. Sequenced: PBMCs. The V and J genes are TRBV7-3 and TRBJ2-3; maybe TRBD2 (6 bases). This clonotype was obtained from a donor aged 10-29 years with latent tuberculosis or without tuberculosis infection. In DNA form, the CDR3 reads TGTGCCAGCAGCTTAAATTTTGGCGGGGTTTACACAGATACGCAGTATTTT. This gives the protein CASSLNFGGVYTDTQYF.